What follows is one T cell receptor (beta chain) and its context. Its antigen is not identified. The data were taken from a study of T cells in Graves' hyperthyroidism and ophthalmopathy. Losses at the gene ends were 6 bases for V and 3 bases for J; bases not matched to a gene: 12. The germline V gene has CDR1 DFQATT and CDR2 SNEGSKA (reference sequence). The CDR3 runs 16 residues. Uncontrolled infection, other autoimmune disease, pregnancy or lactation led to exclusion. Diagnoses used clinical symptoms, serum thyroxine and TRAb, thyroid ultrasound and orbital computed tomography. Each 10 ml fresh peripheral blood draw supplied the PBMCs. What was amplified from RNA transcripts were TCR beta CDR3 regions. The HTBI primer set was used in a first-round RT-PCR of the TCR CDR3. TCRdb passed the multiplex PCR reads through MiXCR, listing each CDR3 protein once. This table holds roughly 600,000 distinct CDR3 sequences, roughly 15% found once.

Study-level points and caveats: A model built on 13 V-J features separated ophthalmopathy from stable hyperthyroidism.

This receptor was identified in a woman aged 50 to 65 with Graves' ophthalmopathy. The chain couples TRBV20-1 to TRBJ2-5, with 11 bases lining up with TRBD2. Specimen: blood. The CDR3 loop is CSAFSGRAVRKETQYF. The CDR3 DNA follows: TGCAGTGCCTTTAGCGGGAGGGCCGTTCGGAAAGAGACCCAGTACTTC.